This passage covers 9 T cell receptor beta chains from one sample sequenced in a study of T-cell reconstitution after alpha-beta-depleted transplantation in children. Unique molecular identifiers were built into the TCRbeta library. TCRdb redid the calling of the PCR reads with MiXCR, one entry per CDR3 protein. Among around 240,000 distinct CDR3 sequences listed, approximately 9.9% were seen once. The sequences come from PBMCs from the stem cell graft donor, collected from the stem cell graft. Receptors originate from a human donor who donated a stem cell graft to a child with SCID.

This clonotype was seen at least ten times. The chain couples TRBV5-1 to TRBJ1-1; 9 bases align to TRBD1. There are 16 residues in the CDR3. Trimming cost V 4 bases and J 4 bases; bases outside gene matches: 11. Germline V CDR1 and CDR2: SGHRS, YFSETQ. The CDR3 nucleotides are TGCGCCAGCAGCACGGGGGATGGACAGGGGAGCACTGAAGCTTTCTTT. It codes for CASSTGDGQGSTEAFF.

This clonotype was detected many times. The V call is TRBV18, the J call TRBJ1-4; D gene ambiguous. Germline assignment: CDR1 KGHSH and CDR2 LQKENI. The CDR3 is 15 residues long. Trimming cost V 5 bases and J 8 bases, with 18 bases left between them. The CDR3 here is CASSSGMALGEKLFF. For the CDR3, the DNA is TGTGCCAGCTCATCTGGTATGGCCCTGGGGGAAAAACTGTTTTTT.

This clonotype came up many times. The chain combines TRBV4-1 with TRBJ1-2, with D maybe TRBD1 (6 bases). V shed 1 base and J shed 3 bases, with 21 bases lying between them. This CDR3 is 18 amino acids long. Germline V CDR1 and CDR2: MGHRA, YSYEKL. The chain's CDR3 is CASSQAPGGGARDYGYTF. CDR3 sequence (DNA): TGCGCCAGCAGCCAAGCTCCCGGTGGGGGGGCCCGGGACTATGGCTACACCTTC.

This clonotype was detected ten times or more. The chain employs TRBV5-1 and TRBJ2-7, with D possibly TRBD2 on 5 matching bases. Trimming took off 5 bases at V and 1 base at J, with 7 bases between the two ends. The CDR3 totals 12 residues. Germline V gene sequence: CDR1 SGHRS, CDR2 YFSETQ. The CDR3 coding sequence is TGCGCCAGCAGGGGAGTATCCTACGAGCAGTACTTC. It encodes CASRGVSYEQYF.

At least ten counts were recorded for this clonotype. The rearrangement links TRBV27 to TRBJ2-3; TRBD2 matches 8 bases. The CDR3 has 15 amino acids. CDR1 MNHEY and CDR2 SMNVEV come from the germline V gene (reference sequence). V was clipped by 1 base and J by 1 base; unmatched bases: 1. The CDR3 DNA is TGTGCCAGCAGTTTATGGCGGGGGGGCACAGATACGCAGTATTTT. Translating it yields CASSLWRGGTDTQYF.

This clonotype was recorded at least ten times. A read error may account for a junction end that differs from germline. The rearrangement uses TRBV5-1 and TRBJ2-1, with 7 positions matching TRBD1. CDR1 is SGHRS, CDR2 YFSETQ, per germline. There are 14 residues in the CDR3. The CDR3 here is CASSLGGSYNEQFF. CDR3 in DNA: TGTGCCAGCAGTTTAGGGGGCAGTTACAATGAGCAGTTCTTC.

The gene calls are TRBV4-2 and TRBJ2-7; 8 nucleotides agree with TRBD1. The junction had 4 bases not matched to a gene; V was cut back by 0 bases and J by 3 bases. This CDR3 spans 15 amino acids. CDR1 is LGHNA, CDR2 YNFKEQ, per germline. In nucleotides, the CDR3 is TGTGCCAGCAGCCAAGATCCGGGACAGGTCTACGAGCAGTACTTC. Its translation: CASSQDPGQVYEQYF.

The sample holds many counts of this clonotype. The CDR3 region is CASSQRENQPQHF. CDR3 DNA: TGTGCCAGCAGCCAGAGGGAAAATCAGCCCCAGCATTTT. V and J are TRBV3-1 and TRBJ1-5; D ambiguous. CDR1 LGHDT and CDR2 YNNKEL come from the germline V gene (reference sequence). The V end was cut by 3 bases, the J end by 4 bases, with 7 bases between. The CDR3 length is 13 residues. Complete variable domain (other parts from reference TRBV3-1 and TRBJ1-5): DTAVSQTPKYLVTQMGNDKSIKCEQNLGHDTMYWYKQDSKKFLKIMFSYNNKELIINETVPNRFSPKSPDKAHLNLHINSLELGDSAVYFCASSQRENQPQHFGDGTRLSIL.

Ten or more counts support this clonotype. The rearrangement links TRBV7-9 to TRBJ2-7; perhaps TRBD1 as D (7 bases). The CDR3 runs 15 residues. The germline gives CDR1 SEHNR, CDR2 FQNEAQ (reference sequence). Trimming shortened V by 5 bases and J by 1 base, and 15 bases separated the two germline ends. The DNA of the CDR3 is TGTGCCAGCAGCCCCAGGGGGACTTCATCCTACGAGCAGTACTTC. Translation gives CASSPRGTSSYEQYF.